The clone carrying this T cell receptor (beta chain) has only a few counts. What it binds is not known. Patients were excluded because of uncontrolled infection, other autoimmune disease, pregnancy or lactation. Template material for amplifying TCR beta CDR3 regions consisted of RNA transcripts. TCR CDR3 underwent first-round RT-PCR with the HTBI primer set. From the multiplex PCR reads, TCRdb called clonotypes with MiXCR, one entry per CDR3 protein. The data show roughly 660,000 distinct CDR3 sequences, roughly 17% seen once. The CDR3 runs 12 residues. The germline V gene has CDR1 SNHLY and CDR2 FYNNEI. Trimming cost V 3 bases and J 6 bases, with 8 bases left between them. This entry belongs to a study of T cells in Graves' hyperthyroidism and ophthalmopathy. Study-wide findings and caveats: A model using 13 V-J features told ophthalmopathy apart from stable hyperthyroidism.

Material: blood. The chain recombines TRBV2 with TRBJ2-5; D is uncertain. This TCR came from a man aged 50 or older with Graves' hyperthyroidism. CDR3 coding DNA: TGTGCCAGCAGTGACAATTCACAGACCCAGTACTTC. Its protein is CASSDNSQTQYF. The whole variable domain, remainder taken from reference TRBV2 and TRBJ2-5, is EPEVTQTPSHQVTQMGQEVILRCVPISNHLYFYWYRQILGQKVEFLVSFYNNEISEKSEIFDDQFSVERPDGSNFTLKIRSTKLEDSAMYFCASSDNSQTQYFGPGTRLLVL.